Listed here are 24 T cell receptor beta chains from one sample, sequenced in a study of blood T cell repertoires in COVID-19. Profiling relied on immunoSEQ multiplex PCR, and the TCRdb table lists in-frame clones only, not all of them. The top ten clones hold 1.7% of a sample with around 400,000 clones, about 90% of them seen once. The sample taken for sequencing was PBMCs or T cells enriched from blood (not recorded which). The receptors originated from a woman younger than 45 who had recovered from COVID-19.

The gene calls are TRBV11-3 and TRBJ2-2; 14 bases are a match to TRBD2. The CDR3 length is 18 residues. CDR1 and CDR2 from the germline V gene are SGHNT and YENEEA. V trimming: 0 bases; J trimming: 3 bases; junction bases outside the gene matches: 3. The CDR3 region is CASSLDRGLAGDTGELFF. In DNA form, the CDR3 reads TGTGCCAGCAGCTTAGATCGGGGACTAGCGGGGGACACCGGGGAGCTGTTTTTT.

This chain links TRBV7-2 with TRBJ1-4; the D gene is possibly TRBD1 (5 bases). The V gene lost 4 bases and the J gene lost 13 bases, with 34 bases spanning the gap. The CDR3 runs 19 residues. Germline V CDR1 and CDR2: SGHTA, FQGNSA. The CDR3 spells CASSSPPSEGISPLGVLFF. The DNA of the CDR3 is TGTGCCAGCAGCTCGCCCCCGTCGGAGGGCATTTCGCCGTTAGGGGTACTGTTTTTT.

V usage is TRBV5-6 and J usage is TRBJ2-7; no clear D. Trimming took 0 bases from V and 3 from J, leaving 7 bases between them. Germline CDR1 reads SGHDT; CDR2 reads YYEEEE. This CDR3 region has 13 residues. The CDR3 region has the DNA TGTGCCAGCAGCTTGGCCCAGATCTACGAGCAGTACTTC. Protein sequence: CASSLAQIYEQYF.

The chain carries TRBV13 and TRBJ1-1; 7 nucleotides line up with TRBD1. The germline V gene has CDR1 PRHDT and CDR2 FYEKMQ (reference sequence). V dropped 5 bases and J dropped 1; count of bases not matched to a gene: 13. The CDR3 consists of 17 residues. This CDR3 is CASSVPPPDRANTEAFF. CDR3 DNA sequence: TGTGCCAGCAGCGTACCCCCCCCTGACAGGGCGAACACTGAAGCTTTCTTT.

V gene TRBV7-3 combines with J gene TRBJ2-1, with 11 bases matching TRBD2. This CDR3 region has 16 residues. The V segment lost 4 bases and the J segment 5 bases; nucleotides outside the gene matches: 7. Germline CDR1 and CDR2: SGHTA and FQGTGA. The CDR3 nucleotides read TGTGCCAGCAGCTCGGGACTAGCGGCGGCCCACAATGAGCAGTTCTTC. It yields the protein CASSSGLAAAHNEQFF.

The chain joins TRBV4-3 to TRBJ1-5; 9 nucleotides line up with TRBD1. This CDR3 comprises 15 residues. Trimming cost V 4 bases and J 5 bases; bases outside gene matches: 6. Germline lookup yields CDR1 LGHNA and CDR2 YSLEER. The DNA of the CDR3 is TGCGCCAGCAGCCTTGAACAGGGGGCCCATCAGCCCCAGCATTTT. Translated, it gives CASSLEQGAHQPQHF.

V gene TRBV6-5 combines with J gene TRBJ2-1; 7 positions agree with TRBD2. V lost 5 bases, J lost 8 bases, and 0 bases stayed unmatched. The CDR3 totals 11 residues. Germline CDR1 MNHEY, CDR2 SVGAGI. The CDR3 here is CASSRGDEQFF. Written as DNA, the CDR3 is TGTGCCAGCAGTCGGGGGGATGAGCAGTTCTTC.

V gene TRBV4-2 combines with J gene TRBJ2-7, with 7 bases matching TRBD1. Unmatched junction bases numbered 9, after V lost 0 bases and J lost 7 bases. Germline V gives CDR1 LGHNA, CDR2 YNFKEQ. CDR3 length equals 15 residues. CDR3 nucleotide sequence: TGTGCCAGCAGCCAAGATGTAGGGGGCGCGGGTGAGCAGTACTTC. Translated: CASSQDVGGAGEQYF.

This clone appeared a few times. The CDR3 is CAINRGPGANVLTF. The CDR3 DNA reads TGTGCCATCAACAGGGGGCCCGGGGCCAACGTCCTGACTTTC. The chain recombines TRBV10-3 with TRBJ2-6; 9 positions agree with TRBD1. The V segment lost 7 bases and the J segment 4 bases; nucleotides outside the gene matches: 2. The CDR3 covers 14 residues. The germline V gene encodes CDR1 ENHRY and CDR2 SYGVKD.

The V and J genes are TRBV3-1 (or the pseudogene TRBV3-2) and TRBJ2-7, with TRBD1 matching 7 bases. V lost 2 bases and J lost 3; bases outside the gene matches: 7. The germline V gene has CDR1 LGHDT and CDR2 YNNKEL (reference sequence). CDR3 size: 15 residues. In DNA form, the CDR3 reads TGTGCCAGCAGCCAAAGGAACAGGGGAATCTACGAGCAGTACTTC. Translating it yields CASSQRNRGIYEQYF.

The chain employs TRBV27 and TRBJ2-7, with 7 bases matching TRBD2. The trim removed 5 bases at V and 2 bases at J, leaving 9 bases unmatched. The CDR3 sequence is 15 residues long. Germline assignment: CDR1 MNHEY and CDR2 SMNVEV (reference sequence). CDR3 amino acids: CASSPNNGRPYEQYF. DNA of the CDR3: TGTGCCAGCAGTCCTAATAACGGGAGGCCCTACGAGCAGTACTTC.

This clone was observed once. This chain joins TRBV11-2 and TRBJ1-3; a possible D gene is TRBD1 (5 bases). This CDR3 is 18 amino acids long. V lost 4 bases and J 4 bases, leaving 23 bases between the germline ends. Looked up from germline, CDR1 is SGHAT and CDR2 is FQNNGV. In DNA, the CDR3 is TGTGCCAGCAGCTGGCTTTTATCGACAGATTCCTTCGGAAACACCATATATTTT. This sequence encodes CASSWLLSTDSFGNTIYF.

This chain links TRBV5-6 with TRBJ1-1; 7 positions match TRBD1. This CDR3 spans 16 amino acids. CDR1 SGHDT and CDR2 YYEEEE come from the germline V gene. Germline trimming cut 4 bases from V and 5 bases from J; bases unmatched to any gene: 14. The CDR3 nucleotides read TGTGCCAGCAGCCGAATTGAACAGGGGCGATGGACTGAAGCTTTCTTT. It specifies CASSRIEQGRWTEAFF.

The V and J genes are TRBV5-1 and TRBJ2-1; a weak D match, TRBD2 (5 bases). Germline V lookup: CDR1 SGHRS, CDR2 YFSETQ. The CDR3 totals 15 residues. Trimming stripped 4 bases from V and 8 bases from J, with 19 bases between. CDR3 in DNA: TGCGCCAGCAGCCAGTTTGGGAGCGTTCAGGATGAGCAGTTCTTC. As protein: CASSQFGSVQDEQFF.

The chain links TRBV4-2 to TRBJ2-1; D uncertain. Per germline, CDR1 LGHNA and CDR2 YNFKEQ. There are 13 residues in the CDR3. Trimming removed 3 bases at V and 6 bases at J, with 9 bases between. In DNA form, the CDR3 reads TGTGCCAGCAGCCAGGTAGCCAGCAATGAGCAGTTCTTC. Translating gives CASSQVASNEQFF.

This chain joins TRBV28 and TRBJ2-2, with TRBD1 matching 11 bases. This CDR3 is 16 amino acids long. The V gene end was trimmed by 0 bases and the J gene end by 5 bases; junction bases not matched to a gene: 2. Germline V gives CDR1 MDHEN, CDR2 SYDVKM. The CDR3 sequence is CASSLWDRGPTGELFF. In nucleotides, the CDR3 is TGTGCCAGCAGTTTATGGGACAGGGGGCCGACCGGGGAGCTGTTTTTT. Full variable domain (outside the CDR3, taken from reference TRBV28 and TRBJ2-2): DVKVTQSSRYLVKRTGEKVFLECVQDMDHENMFWYRQDPGLGLRLIYFSYDVKMKEKGDIPEGYSVSREKKERFSLILESASTNQTSMYLCASSLWDRGPTGELFFGEGSRLTVL.

V gene TRBV11-3 combines with J gene TRBJ2-7; tentatively, D is TRBD2 (6 bases). CDR3 size: 12 residues. Germline V lookup: CDR1 SGHNT, CDR2 YENEEA. Trimming removed 4 bases at V and 4 bases at J, with 8 bases between. CDR3 DNA sequence: TGTGCCAGCAGCTCCGGGAGTTACGAGCAGTACTTC. Translation: CASSSGSYEQYF.

The chain is built from TRBV7-8 and TRBJ1-1; tentatively, D is TRBD1 (6 bases). Trimming took 4 bases from V and 6 from J, leaving 9 bases between them. The CDR3 is 12 amino acids. Germline CDR1 SGHVS, CDR2 FQNEAQ. The CDR3 region is CASSYRTAEAFF. The CDR3 DNA sequence: TGTGCCAGCAGCTATAGGACAGCTGAAGCTTTCTTT.

The gene calls are TRBV10-3 and TRBJ2-6; D unresolved. The V gene lost 4 bases and the J gene lost 2 bases, with 12 bases spanning the gap. Germline CDR1 is ENHRY and CDR2 is SYGVKD. The CDR3 loop spans 16 amino acids. The CDR3, as DNA: TGTGCCATCAGTGCTTTTGCGACTGCTGGGGCCAACGTCCTGACTTTC. Amino acids: CAISAFATAGANVLTF.

The chain combines TRBV11-3 with TRBJ1-5, with D unresolved. Germline CDR1 is SGHNT and CDR2 is YENEEA. The CDR3 has 13 amino acids. The ends were cut back, 8 bases at V and 3 bases at J, with 11 bases in the middle. CDR3 nucleotide sequence: TGTGCCAGCCCTAGCCAATCCAATCAGCCCCAGCATTTT. This encodes CASPSQSNQPQHF.

As for this clone: Other DNA sequences in the sample encode the same CDR3. J is TRBJ2-2 and V is TRBV7-3; the match to TRBD2 covers 14 bases. CDR3 length: 15 residues. CDR1 and CDR2 (germline): SGHTA, FQGTGA. Trimming at V came to 3 bases and at J to 7 bases, leaving 1 base not matched to a gene. The CDR3: CASSLGLAGDGELFF. In DNA, the CDR3 is TGTGCCAGCAGCTTGGGACTAGCGGGAGACGGGGAGCTGTTTTTT.

This clone was counted only a few times. This chain connects TRBV27 to TRBJ1-1; TRBD1 might be the D (6 bases). The germline V gene encodes CDR1 MNHEY and CDR2 SMNVEV (reference sequence). V was pared by 5 bases and J by 11 bases, with 12 bases between. The CDR3 sequence is 11 residues long. CDR3 protein: CASSNRVRAFF. The CDR3 bases are TGTGCCAGCAGTAACAGGGTACGGGCTTTCTTT.

V usage is TRBV7-2 and J usage is TRBJ2-7; perhaps TRBD2 as D (6 bases). The germline V and J ends were trimmed by 3 bases and 3 bases, with 12 bases remaining between them. Germline CDR1 SGHTA, CDR2 FQGNSA. The CDR3 totals 14 residues. CDR3 in DNA: TGTGCCAGCAGCTTGGGGGGTATCGTCTACGAGCAGTACTTC. It translates to CASSLGGIVYEQYF.

The gene calls are TRBV5-1 and TRBJ2-1, with TRBD2 matching 7 bases. Germline trimming cut 2 bases from V and 4 bases from J; bases unmatched to any gene: 6. The CDR3 runs 15 residues. CDR1 and CDR2 from the germline V gene are SGHRS and YFSETQ. CDR3 amino acids: CASSLVAGLYNEQFF. For the CDR3, the DNA is TGCGCCAGCAGCTTAGTAGCGGGCCTATACAATGAGCAGTTCTTC.